These 4 T cell receptor beta chains were all obtained from the same sample, sequenced in a study of shared clonotypes between healthy human individuals. Sequenced by immunoSEQ multiplex PCR; TCRdb stores in-frame clones only, minus some. The sample records roughly 1.5 million clones, 95% to 99% being singletons. The sequencing input was naive CD4+ T cells sorted from blood. The subset: CD45RA+ positively selected. The receptor set was obtained from a man in his thirties or forties in good health.

The chain recombines TRBV7-8 with TRBJ1-2; D ambiguous. The length of the CDR3 is 14 residues. V was clipped by 5 bases and J by 6 bases, with 16 bases between them. Germline CDR1 is SGHVS and CDR2 is FQNEAQ. CDR3 nucleotides: TGTGCCAGCAGCCCCCACGCCACGAACCATGGCTACACCTTC. This gives the protein CASSPHATNHGYTF.

V gene TRBV28 combines with J gene TRBJ2-4, with D possibly matching TRBD1 (6 bases). Germline values: CDR1 MDHEN, CDR2 SYDVKM. The length of the CDR3 is 14 residues. The V gene lost 8 bases and the J gene lost 0 bases, with 11 bases spanning the gap. CDR3 loop: CASQDRIAKNIQYF. In DNA, the CDR3 is TGTGCCAGCCAAGACAGGATAGCCAAAAACATTCAGTACTTC.

The J gene is TRBJ2-7, the V gene TRBV10-1; 7 bases map to TRBD1. The germline V gene has CDR1 WNHNN and CDR2 SYGVQD (reference sequence). V was pared by 6 bases and J by 2 bases, with 7 bases of the junction left unmatched. This CDR3 has 14 residues. The CDR3 region is CASSSGTVPYEQYF. Here the CDR3 DNA reads TGCGCCAGCAGCTCCGGGACAGTCCCCTACGAGCAGTACTTC.

The chain has TRBV4-1 and TRBJ1-5; 9 bases fit TRBD1. CDR3 length: 15 amino acids. Germline V CDR1 and CDR2: MGHRA, YSYEKL. The J segment lost 3 bases and the V segment lost 4 bases, leaving 4 bases of the junction unmatched. In nucleotides, the CDR3 is TGCGCCAGCAGCCCACGGACAGGGGACAATCAGCCCCAGCATTTT. This encodes CASSPRTGDNQPQHF.